A selection of T cell receptor beta chains follows, all from one sample in a study of blood T cell repertoires in COVID-19. TCRdb's copy holds only in-frame clones and misses some; the assay was immunoSEQ multiplex PCR. Of about 210,000 clones listed, roughly four fifths are singletons. Sequencing was done on a sample of peripheral blood. The receptors shown here come from a woman between 40 and 55 years old with acute or convalescent COVID-19. The CDR3 runs from the conserved cysteine through the conserved F or W. Fields, in order: clone size, J gene, V gene, D gene, CDR3 length, CDR3 DNA, CDR3 protein. A D gene is named only where the DNA matches it firmly. Some rows have no size entry. The others give once, few or many, or a class for an expanded clone.

abundance: .; j_gene: TRBJ1-2; v_gene: TRBV6-1; d_gene: .; len: 14; CDR3nt: TGTGCCAGCGTCCAGGCCAACCCTATCTATGGCTACACCTTC; CDR3aa: CASVQANPIYGYTF
abundance: .; j_gene: TRBJ1-2; v_gene: TRBV6-2/TRBV6-3; d_gene: .; len: 14; CDR3nt: TGTGCCAGCAGTTATCTCGGAGGAGTCTATGGCTACACCTTC; CDR3aa: CASSYLGGVYGYTF
abundance: .; j_gene: TRBJ2-7; v_gene: TRBV10-3; d_gene: TRBD2; len: 14; CDR3nt: TGTGCCATCAAACTCACTAGCGAATCCTACGAGCAGTACTTC; CDR3aa: CAIKLTSESYEQYF
abundance: .; j_gene: TRBJ2-1; v_gene: TRBV7-9; d_gene: TRBD2; len: 15; CDR3nt: TGTGCCAGCAGCAATAGCGGGGCTTCCTACAATGAGCAGTTCTTC; CDR3aa: CASSNSGASYNEQFF
abundance: .; j_gene: TRBJ1-2; v_gene: TRBV6-5; d_gene: TRBD1; len: 12; CDR3nt: TGTGCCACCCGGACAGGGAGCTATGGCTACACCTTC; CDR3aa: CATRTGSYGYTF
abundance: .; j_gene: TRBJ1-1; v_gene: TRBV12-3/TRBV12-4; d_gene: TRBD1; len: 11; CDR3nt: TGTGCCGCGGGAAGGGGGCCTGAAGCTTTCTTT; CDR3aa: CAAGRGPEAFF
abundance: .; j_gene: TRBJ2-1; v_gene: TRBV28; d_gene: .; len: 16; CDR3nt: TGTGCCAGCAGTTTATCAGGGGATCTACCCTACAATGAGCAGTTCTTC; CDR3aa: CASSLSGDLPYNEQFF
abundance: .; j_gene: TRBJ1-2; v_gene: TRBV7-2; d_gene: .; len: 14; CDR3nt: TGTGCCAGCAGCCCAGAGGCAGGGGATGCTGGCTACACCTTC; CDR3aa: CASSPEAGDAGYTF
abundance: .; j_gene: TRBJ1-2; v_gene: TRBV30; d_gene: TRBD1; len: 12; CDR3nt: TGTGCCTGGAGGACGACAGGGTATGGCTACACCTTC; CDR3aa: CAWRTTGYGYTF
abundance: .; j_gene: TRBJ1-3; v_gene: TRBV2; d_gene: .; len: 17; CDR3nt: TGTGCCAGCAGGAAATTGACAGTCTCTAGCTCTGGAAACACCATATATTTT; CDR3aa: CASRKLTVSSSGNTIYF
abundance: .; j_gene: TRBJ1-6; v_gene: TRBV30; d_gene: TRBD1; len: 16; CDR3nt: TGTGCCTGGAGGAGAGTTGGGGACAGGGTAGGCTCACCCCTCCACTTT; CDR3aa: CAWRRVGDRVGSPLHF
abundance: once; j_gene: TRBJ2-3; v_gene: TRBV4-1; d_gene: TRBD1; len: 16; CDR3nt: TGCGCCAGCAGCCAGGGACAGGGGGCCGGCACAGATACGCAGTATTTT; CDR3aa: CASSQGQGAGTDTQYF
abundance: .; j_gene: TRBJ2-7; v_gene: TRBV12-2; d_gene: .; len: 14; CDR3nt: TGTGCAAGTCGCTTCCACAGGGGACATCACGAGCAGTACTTC; CDR3aa: CASRFHRGHHEQYF
abundance: .; j_gene: TRBJ1-1; v_gene: TRBV14; d_gene: .; len: 12; CDR3nt: TGTGCCAGCAGCCAAGGGTCGGCTGAAGCTTTCTTT; CDR3aa: CASSQGSAEAFF
abundance: .; j_gene: TRBJ2-7; v_gene: TRBV18; d_gene: TRBD1; len: 14; CDR3nt: TGTGCCAGCTCACCTTCGACAGGGGCCTACGAGCAGTACTTC; CDR3aa: CASSPSTGAYEQYF
abundance: once; j_gene: TRBJ1-3; v_gene: TRBV6-1; d_gene: TRBD1; len: 16; CDR3nt: TGTGCCAGCAGTGCCGGGACAGGCAACTCTGGAAACACCATATATTTT; CDR3aa: CASSAGTGNSGNTIYF
abundance: .; j_gene: TRBJ1-1; v_gene: TRBV4-1; d_gene: .; len: 13; CDR3nt: TGCGCCAGCAGCCAGACCGGGACAACCGGAGCTTTCTTT; CDR3aa: CASSQTGTTGAFF
abundance: once; j_gene: TRBJ1-1; v_gene: TRBV11-2; d_gene: .; len: 15; CDR3nt: TGTGCCAGCAGCTTAGATCGTGTAGCGAACACTGAAGCTTTCTTT; CDR3aa: CASSLDRVANTEAFF
abundance: .; j_gene: TRBJ1-5; v_gene: TRBV6-5; d_gene: TRBD1; len: 14; CDR3nt: TGTGCCAGCAGGGAGACAGGGATAGGGCAGCCCCAGCATTTT; CDR3aa: CASRETGIGQPQHF
abundance: .; j_gene: TRBJ1-1; v_gene: TRBV21-1; d_gene: .; len: 17; CDR3nt: TGTGCCAGCAGCAAGGAATGTTTTAACAGCCTTAACACTGAAGCTTTCTTT; CDR3aa: CASSKECFNSLNTEAFF
abundance: .; j_gene: TRBJ1-1; v_gene: TRBV28; d_gene: .; len: 14; CDR3nt: TGTGCCAGCAGTTTATACAGGACGAACACTGAAGCTTTCTTT; CDR3aa: CASSLYRTNTEAFF
abundance: .; j_gene: TRBJ2-3; v_gene: TRBV19; d_gene: TRBD2; len: 17; CDR3nt: TGTGCCAGTAGTATTCCGGGACTAGCGGGGAGCACAGATACGCAGTATTTT; CDR3aa: CASSIPGLAGSTDTQYF
abundance: .; j_gene: TRBJ1-5; v_gene: TRBV28; d_gene: .; len: 12; CDR3nt: TGTGCCAGCAGGGGGGCTCCGGAGCCCCAGCATTTT; CDR3aa: CASRGAPEPQHF
abundance: .; j_gene: TRBJ2-7; v_gene: TRBV4-1; d_gene: .; len: 13; CDR3nt: TGCGCCAGCAGCCAGGGCCTTTCCTACGAGCAGTACTTC; CDR3aa: CASSQGLSYEQYF
abundance: .; j_gene: TRBJ2-3; v_gene: TRBV29-1; d_gene: TRBD2; len: 14; CDR3nt: TGCAGCGTCCTAGCGGGGGGGAGCACAGATACGCAGTATTTT; CDR3aa: CSVLAGGSTDTQYF
abundance: .; j_gene: TRBJ2-5; v_gene: TRBV7-8; d_gene: .; len: 15; CDR3nt: TGTGCCAGCAGCTTAGACGACGCCCACCGGGGGACCCAGTACTTC; CDR3aa: CASSLDDAHRGTQYF
abundance: .; j_gene: TRBJ2-5; v_gene: TRBV3-1/TRBV3-2; d_gene: TRBD2; len: 15; CDR3nt: TGTGCCAGCAGCCACGTAGCGGGAGCTCGAGAGACCCAGTACTTC; CDR3aa: CASSHVAGARETQYF
abundance: .; j_gene: TRBJ1-1; v_gene: TRBV30; d_gene: .; len: 13; CDR3nt: TGTGCCTGGAGCTCCTCCAAGGGCGGGCTGGCTTTCTTT; CDR3aa: CAWSSSKGGLAFF
abundance: .; j_gene: TRBJ2-7; v_gene: TRBV29-1; d_gene: TRBD2; len: 13; CDR3nt: TGCAGCGCTCAGGGCGGGGGGAGGTACGAGCAGTACTTC; CDR3aa: CSAQGGGRYEQYF
abundance: .; j_gene: TRBJ2-5; v_gene: TRBV5-4; d_gene: TRBD2; len: 14; CDR3nt: TGTGCCAGCAGCTTGGTCCTAGCGGAAGAGACCCAGTACTTC; CDR3aa: CASSLVLAEETQYF
abundance: .; j_gene: TRBJ2-7; v_gene: TRBV2; d_gene: .; len: 13; CDR3nt: TGTGCCAGCAGTGTCGGTCTAGCATACGAGCAGTACTTC; CDR3aa: CASSVGLAYEQYF
abundance: .; j_gene: TRBJ2-5; v_gene: TRBV15; d_gene: TRBD1; len: 14; CDR3nt: TGTGCCACCAGCAGCGGACAGGGCCAAGAGACCCAGTACTTC; CDR3aa: CATSSGQGQETQYF
abundance: few; j_gene: TRBJ1-1; v_gene: TRBV7-6; d_gene: TRBD1; len: 20; CDR3nt: TGTGCCAGCAGCTTAGAGGGGCGCCGGACAGGGGGTGCGGTGAACACTGAAGCTTTCTTT; CDR3aa: CASSLEGRRTGGAVNTEAFF
abundance: .; j_gene: TRBJ2-5; v_gene: TRBV7-9; d_gene: .; len: 14; CDR3nt: TGTGCCAGCACCACCGAGCTCTTTCGAGAGACCCAGTACTTC; CDR3aa: CASTTELFRETQYF
abundance: .; j_gene: TRBJ1-1; v_gene: TRBV25-1; d_gene: .; len: 15; CDR3nt: TGTGCCAGCAGTGATTGGACAGTTTTAAACACTGAAGCTTTCTTT; CDR3aa: CASSDWTVLNTEAFF
abundance: .; j_gene: TRBJ2-3; v_gene: TRBV5-1; d_gene: TRBD2; len: 18; CDR3nt: TGCGCCAGCAGCTTATATGGGCTAGCGGGGGACCCGACAGATACGCAGTATTTT; CDR3aa: CASSLYGLAGDPTDTQYF
abundance: .; j_gene: TRBJ2-4; v_gene: TRBV5-8; d_gene: TRBD2; len: 16; CDR3nt: TGTGCCAGCAGCACTGGACTAGCTAGCGCCAAAAACATTCAGTACTTC; CDR3aa: CASSTGLASAKNIQYF
abundance: .; j_gene: TRBJ2-7; v_gene: TRBV2; d_gene: .; len: 12; CDR3nt: TGTGCCAGTCGGACTTACTCCTACGAGCAGTACTTC; CDR3aa: CASRTYSYEQYF
abundance: .; j_gene: TRBJ2-1; v_gene: TRBV7-8; d_gene: .; len: 13; CDR3nt: TGTGCCAGCAGCTTAATCAGGGGTGGTGAGCAGTTCTTC; CDR3aa: CASSLIRGGEQFF
abundance: few; j_gene: TRBJ2-1; v_gene: TRBV11-2; d_gene: .; len: 15; CDR3nt: TGTGCCAGCAGCTTAGGGGGCCCCTCCTACAATGAGCAGTTCTTC; CDR3aa: CASSLGGPSYNEQFF
abundance: once; j_gene: TRBJ2-3; v_gene: TRBV11-3; d_gene: TRBD1; len: 13; CDR3nt: TGTGCCAGCAGCCGGGACAGAATAGATACGCAGTATTTT; CDR3aa: CASSRDRIDTQYF